This T cell receptor (beta chain) was obtained from a study of T cell responses to AZD1222 COVID-19 vaccine. Study conclusions and caveats: Baseline seropositivity occurred in only six AZD1222 recipients.

Concerning this clone itself: Its antigen remains unidentified.

TCRdb's table, derived via immunoSEQ multiplex PCR, lists solely in-frame clones and lacks some. The sample carries 63,000 or so clones, about 85% recorded once. This material consisted of peripheral blood, taken on day 0 of AZD1222 vaccination. This TCR was sampled from an adult in good health.

As DNA, the CDR3 is TGTGCCATCAGTGAGCGGGCCTACGAGCAGTACTTC. It encodes CAISERAYEQYF. This chain joins TRBV10-3 and TRBJ2-7; D remains ambiguous. This CDR3 has 12 residues. CDR1 and CDR2 (germline): ENHRY, SYGVKD. Trimming stripped 2 bases from V and 2 bases from J, with 4 bases between.